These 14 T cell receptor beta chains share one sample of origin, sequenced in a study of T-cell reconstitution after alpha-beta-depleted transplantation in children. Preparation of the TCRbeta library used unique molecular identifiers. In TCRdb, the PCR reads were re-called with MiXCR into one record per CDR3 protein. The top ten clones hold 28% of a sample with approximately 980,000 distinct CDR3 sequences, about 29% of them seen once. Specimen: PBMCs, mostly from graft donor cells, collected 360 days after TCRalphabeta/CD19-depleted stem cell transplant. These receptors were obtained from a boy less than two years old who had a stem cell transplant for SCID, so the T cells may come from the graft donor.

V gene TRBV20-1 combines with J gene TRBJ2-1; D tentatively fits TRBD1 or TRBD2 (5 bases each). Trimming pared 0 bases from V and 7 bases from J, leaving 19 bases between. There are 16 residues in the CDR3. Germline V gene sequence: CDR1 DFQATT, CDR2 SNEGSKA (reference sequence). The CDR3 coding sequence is TGCAGTGCTAGAGACCCCCGACTAAGGGGTAGGAATGAGCAGTTCTTC. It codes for CSARDPRLRGRNEQFF.

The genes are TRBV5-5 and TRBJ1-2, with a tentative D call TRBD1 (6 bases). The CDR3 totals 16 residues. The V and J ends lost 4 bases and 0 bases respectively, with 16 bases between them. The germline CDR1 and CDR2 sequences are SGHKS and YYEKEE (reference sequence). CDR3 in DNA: TGTGCCAGCAGCCACACTAGGACAGTTACTAACTATGGCTACACCTTC. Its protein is CASSHTRTVTNYGYTF.

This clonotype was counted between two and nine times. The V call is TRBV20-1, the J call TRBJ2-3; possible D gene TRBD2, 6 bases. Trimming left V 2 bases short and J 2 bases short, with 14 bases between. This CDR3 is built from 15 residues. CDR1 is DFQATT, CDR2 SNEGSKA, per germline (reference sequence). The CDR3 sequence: CSARISGRNTDTQYF. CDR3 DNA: TGCAGTGCTAGAATCAGCGGGCGAAACACAGATACGCAGTATTTT.

CDR3 region: CASSHNPGLDIYEQYF. The CDR3, as DNA: TGCGCCAGCAGCCACAACCCGGGACTAGATATCTACGAGCAGTACTTC. The chain couples TRBV5-1 to TRBJ2-7; 8 bases are shared with TRBD2. This CDR3 comprises 16 residues. Germline lookup yields CDR1 SGHRS and CDR2 YFSETQ. J was trimmed by 3 bases and V by 4 bases; bases with no gene match: 12.

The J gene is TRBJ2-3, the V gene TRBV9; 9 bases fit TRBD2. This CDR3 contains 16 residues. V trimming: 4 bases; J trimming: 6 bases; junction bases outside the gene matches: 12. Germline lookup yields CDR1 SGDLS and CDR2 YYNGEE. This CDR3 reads CASSPQGGGAGDTQYF. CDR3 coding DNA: TGTGCCAGCAGCCCTCAGGGCGGGGGGGCCGGGGATACGCAGTATTTT.

The CDR3: CASSRTGRPDTQYF. CDR3 nucleotides: TGTGCCAGCAGCAGGACAGGGAGGCCAGATACGCAGTATTTT. V is TRBV27 and J is TRBJ2-3, with TRBD1 matching over 8 bases. This CDR3 comprises 14 residues. V shed 6 bases, J shed 4 bases, and the junction held 6 bases outside the gene matches. CDR1 and CDR2 (germline): MNHEY, SMNVEV (reference sequence).

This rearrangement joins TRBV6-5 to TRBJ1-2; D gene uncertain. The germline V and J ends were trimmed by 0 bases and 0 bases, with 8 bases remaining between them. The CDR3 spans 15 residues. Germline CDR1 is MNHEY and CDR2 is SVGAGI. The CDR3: CASSYSTNTNYGYTF. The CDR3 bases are TGTGCCAGCAGTTACTCGACTAATACTAACTATGGCTACACCTTC.

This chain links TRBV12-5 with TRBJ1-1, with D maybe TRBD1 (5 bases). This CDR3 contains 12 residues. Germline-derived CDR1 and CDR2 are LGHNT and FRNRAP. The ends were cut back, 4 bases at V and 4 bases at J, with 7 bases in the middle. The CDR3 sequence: CASGWGTTEAFF. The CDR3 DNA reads TGTGCTAGTGGTTGGGGGACCACTGAAGCTTTCTTT.

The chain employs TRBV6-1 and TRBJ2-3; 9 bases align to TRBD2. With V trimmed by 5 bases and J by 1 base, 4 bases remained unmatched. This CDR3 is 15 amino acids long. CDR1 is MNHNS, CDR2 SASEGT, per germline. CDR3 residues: CASSLAGFGTDTQYF. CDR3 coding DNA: TGTGCCAGCAGTCTAGCGGGGTTCGGCACAGATACGCAGTATTTT.

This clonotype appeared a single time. CDR3 loop: CSARAGKGYTF. The CDR3 nucleotides are TGCAGTGCTAGAGCAGGGAAAGGCTACACCTTC. The chain employs TRBV20-1 and TRBJ1-2; D is possibly TRBD1 (5 bases). The V and J ends lost 1 base and 8 bases respectively, with 8 bases between them. There are 11 residues in the CDR3. Germline loops: CDR1 DFQATT, CDR2 SNEGSKA (reference sequence).

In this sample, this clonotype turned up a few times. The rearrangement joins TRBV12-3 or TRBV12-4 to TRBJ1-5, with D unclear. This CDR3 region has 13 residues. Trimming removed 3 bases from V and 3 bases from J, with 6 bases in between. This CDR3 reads CASSFWFNQPQHF. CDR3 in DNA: TGTGCCAGCAGTTTTTGGTTCAATCAGCCCCAGCATTTT.

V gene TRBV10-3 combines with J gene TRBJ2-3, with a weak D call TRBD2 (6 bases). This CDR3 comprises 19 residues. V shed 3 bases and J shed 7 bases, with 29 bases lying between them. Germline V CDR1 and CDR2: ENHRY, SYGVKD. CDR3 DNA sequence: TGTGCCATCAGTGAATGGGACTCCCCCGGTACGACTTCTCAAAATACGCAGTATTTT. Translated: CAISEWDSPGTTSQNTQYF.

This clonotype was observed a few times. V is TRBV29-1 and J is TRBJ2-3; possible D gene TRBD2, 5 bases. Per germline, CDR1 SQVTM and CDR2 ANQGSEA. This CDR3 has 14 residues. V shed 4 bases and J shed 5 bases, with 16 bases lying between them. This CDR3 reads CSVGVGERRDTQYF. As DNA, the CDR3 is TGCAGCGTTGGGGTCGGGGAGAGAAGAGATACGCAGTATTTT.

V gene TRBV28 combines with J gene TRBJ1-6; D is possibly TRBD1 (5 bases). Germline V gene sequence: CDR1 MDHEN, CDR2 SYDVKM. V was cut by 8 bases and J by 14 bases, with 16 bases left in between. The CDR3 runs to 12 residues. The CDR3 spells CASFLSGRALHF. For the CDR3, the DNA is TGTGCCAGCTTCCTCAGCGGCAGGGCCCTCCACTTT.